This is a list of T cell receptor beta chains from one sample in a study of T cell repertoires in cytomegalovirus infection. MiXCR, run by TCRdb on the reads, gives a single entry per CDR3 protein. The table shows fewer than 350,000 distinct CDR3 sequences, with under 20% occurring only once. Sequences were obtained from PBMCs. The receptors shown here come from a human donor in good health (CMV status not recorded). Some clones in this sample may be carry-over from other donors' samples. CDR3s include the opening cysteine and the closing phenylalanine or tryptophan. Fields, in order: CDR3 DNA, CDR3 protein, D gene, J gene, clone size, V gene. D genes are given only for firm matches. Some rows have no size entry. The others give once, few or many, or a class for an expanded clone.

TGCAGCGTTGGGACGCGTGGTAACACCGGGGAGCTGTTTTTT	CSVGTRGNTGELFF	NA	TRBJ2-2	NA	TRBV29-1
TGTGCCAGCAGTTCCGGGCCACTATCTGGAAACACCATATATTTT	CASSSGPLSGNTIYF	NA	TRBJ1-3	many	TRBV12-3/TRBV12-4
TGTGCCAGCACTTACGGGAGCGGGGGGCGCTATGAGCAGTTCTTC	CASTYGSGGRYEQFF	TRBD2	TRBJ2-1	NA	TRBV6-5
TGTGCCAGCAGTTACTCGAGGAGGGGGATCGTGACAGGGAACATTTACGAGCAGTACTTC	CASSYSRRGIVTGNIYEQYF	NA	TRBJ2-7	few	TRBV6-6
TGTGCCAGCAGCGTCGGGGGGAGCTTCTACGAGCAGTACTTC	CASSVGGSFYEQYF	TRBD2	TRBJ2-7	NA	TRBV12-3/TRBV12-4
TGTGCCAGCAGCTTAGGTCTGAGGCAACCCTCGTTAATCTACGAGCAGTACTTC	CASSLGLRQPSLIYEQYF	NA	TRBJ2-7	NA	TRBV7-2
TGTGCCAGCATCCGACCCACAGGGGATGGCACTGAAGCTTTCTTT	CASIRPTGDGTEAFF	TRBD1	TRBJ1-1	few	TRBV28
TGTGCCAGCAGTTTCGACAGGTTCTATAGAACTAATGAAAAACTGTTTTTT	CASSFDRFYRTNEKLFF	NA	TRBJ1-4	few	TRBV12-3/TRBV12-4
TGCAGTGCTCAAAGGGTAAATACTGGGGACGAGCAGTACTTC	CSAQRVNTGDEQYF	NA	TRBJ2-7	NA	TRBV20-1
TGTGCCAGCAGCGCCAGACAGGGGGCGAACACCGGGGAGCTGTTTTTT	CASSARQGANTGELFF	TRBD1	TRBJ2-2	many	TRBV7-6
TGTGCCAGCAGCCAGGGTGGAACTGAGCTGTTTTTT	CASSQGGTELFF	NA	TRBJ2-2	many	TRBV3-1
TGCGCCAGCAGCTTGGCTCGGCCAGGGGGCGATGAGCAGTTCTTC	CASSLARPGGDEQFF	TRBD1	TRBJ2-1	many	TRBV5-1
TGTGCCAGTAAGTTAGGAAGGGAGATGGATACGCAGTATTTT	CASKLGREMDTQYF	NA	TRBJ2-3	few	TRBV19
TGTGCCAGCAGTGATCGGGGATTTGGGAATTCACCCCTCCACTTT	CASSDRGFGNSPLHF	NA	TRBJ1-6	many	TRBV25-1
TGTGCCATCAGTGACGGGCAACTTAATGAAAAACTGTTTTTT	CAISDGQLNEKLFF	NA	TRBJ1-4	NA	TRBV10-3
TGTGCCAGCAGTGCTAGCGGGGGGGCCAATGAGCAGTTCTTC	CASSASGGANEQFF	TRBD2	TRBJ2-1	few	TRBV7-3
TGTGCCAGCAGCTTTTCGGGGGGGCTCACAGATACGCAGTATTTT	CASSFSGGLTDTQYF	TRBD2	TRBJ2-3	many	TRBV7-2
TGTGCCAGCAGCGGCGACGGAGCCTACGAGCAGTACTTC	CASSGDGAYEQYF	NA	TRBJ2-7	NA	TRBV7-9
TGTGCCAGCAGTGCGCCCGGGACAGTTAATGAAAAACTGTTTTTT	CASSAPGTVNEKLFF	TRBD1	TRBJ1-4	NA	TRBV25-1
TGTGCCAGCAGCTTAAGGGGGACTAGCGGGGGGGCCAGTGGCACAGATACGCAGTATTTT	CASSLRGTSGGASGTDTQYF	TRBD2	TRBJ2-3	few	TRBV11-2
TGTGCCAGCAGTGAAGCTGGAAAGGGGGATCAGCCCCAGCATTTT	CASSEAGKGDQPQHF	NA	TRBJ1-5	many	TRBV2
TGTGCCAGCAGGGGACAGGACGTACCCCTCCACTTT	CASRGQDVPLHF	TRBD1	TRBJ1-6	many	TRBV28
TGCAGTGCTAGAGATTTAGCGGGGGCCACTAGCACAGATACGCAGTATTTT	CSARDLAGATSTDTQYF	TRBD2	TRBJ2-3	NA	TRBV20-1
TGTGCCAGCAGCTCCGTTCCCCCCGGGGAGCAGTACTTC	CASSSVPPGEQYF	NA	TRBJ2-7	NA	TRBV7-9
NA	CASILGGTDTQYF	NA	TRBJ2-3	few	TRBV12-3/TRBV12-4
TGCAGTGCTAGAGGCCTCGGGACTGATGAAGCTTTCTTT	CSARGLGTDEAFF	NA	TRBJ1-1	few	TRBV20-1
TGTGCCAGCAGCTTAGCGGACGCTGCGGCCTCCTACGAGCAGTACTTC	CASSLADAAASYEQYF	NA	TRBJ2-7	many	TRBV7-2
TGCAGCGTTGTCGGTATCACTCTGGGCACTGAAGCTTTCTTT	CSVVGITLGTEAFF	NA	TRBJ1-1	few	TRBV29-1